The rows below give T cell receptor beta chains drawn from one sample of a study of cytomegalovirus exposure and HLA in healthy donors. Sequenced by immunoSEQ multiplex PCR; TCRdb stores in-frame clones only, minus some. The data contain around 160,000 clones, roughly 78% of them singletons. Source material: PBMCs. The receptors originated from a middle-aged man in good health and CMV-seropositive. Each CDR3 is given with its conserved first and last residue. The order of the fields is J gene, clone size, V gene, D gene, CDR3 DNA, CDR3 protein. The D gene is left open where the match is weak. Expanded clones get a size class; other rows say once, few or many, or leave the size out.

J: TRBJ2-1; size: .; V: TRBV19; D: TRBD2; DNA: TGTGCCAGTAGCCCGGGACTAGCGGGAGCGGGTGAGCAGTTCTTC; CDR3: CASSPGLAGAGEQFF
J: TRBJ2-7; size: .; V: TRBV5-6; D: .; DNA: TGTGCCAGCAGCTTTCTCGGGAGTTCGTCCTACGAGCAGTACTTC; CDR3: CASSFLGSSSYEQYF
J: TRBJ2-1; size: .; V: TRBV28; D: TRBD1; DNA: TGTGCCAGCAGGCCACAGGGGTTCAATGAGCAGTTCTTC; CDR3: CASRPQGFNEQFF
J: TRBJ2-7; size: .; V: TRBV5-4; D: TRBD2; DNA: TGTGCCAGCAGCTTGACTAGCGGGAGCTCCTACGAGCAGTACTTC; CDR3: CASSLTSGSSYEQYF
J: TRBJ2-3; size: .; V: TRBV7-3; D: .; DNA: TGTGCCAGCAGCTTATCCTACACAGATACGCAGTATTTT; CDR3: CASSLSYTDTQYF
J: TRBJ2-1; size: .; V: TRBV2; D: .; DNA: TGTGCCAGCAGCTTCATTAGGGGCGAGCAGTTCTTC; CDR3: CASSFIRGEQFF
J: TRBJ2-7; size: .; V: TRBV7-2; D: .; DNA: TGTGCCAGCAGCTTACGTTTTCAGTCCTACGAGCAGTACTTC; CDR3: CASSLRFQSYEQYF
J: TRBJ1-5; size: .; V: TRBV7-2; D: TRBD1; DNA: TGTGCCAGCAGTTATACAGGGGCAGGAAATCAGCCCCAGCATTTT; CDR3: CASSYTGAGNQPQHF
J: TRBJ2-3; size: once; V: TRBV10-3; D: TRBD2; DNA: TGTGCCATCAGTTTGGGGGGGTTCACAGATACGCAGTATTTT; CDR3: CAISLGGFTDTQYF
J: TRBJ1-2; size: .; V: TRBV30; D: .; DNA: TGTGCCTGGTCGGGAACCGGGTCTTGGGGTGGCTACACCTTC; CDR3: CAWSGTGSWGGYTF
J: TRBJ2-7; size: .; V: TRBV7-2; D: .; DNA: TGTGCCAGCAGCTTAGACAGCGGGTCAAGCCGGGGGTACTTC; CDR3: CASSLDSGSSRGYF
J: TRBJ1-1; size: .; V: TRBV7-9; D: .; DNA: TGTTCCAGCAGCTTAGGGGCGAAGCCTTCGCCTGAAGCTTTCTTT; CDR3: CSSSLGAKPSPEAFF
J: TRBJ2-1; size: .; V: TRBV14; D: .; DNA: TGTGCCAGCAGCCATTTAACATACAATGAGCAGTTCTTC; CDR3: CASSHLTYNEQFF
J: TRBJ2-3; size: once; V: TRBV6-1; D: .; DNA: TGTGCCAGCAGTGCAGGGGGCACAGATACGCAGTATTTT; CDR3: CASSAGGTDTQYF
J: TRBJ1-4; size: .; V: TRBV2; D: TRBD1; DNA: TGTGCCAGCAGTCTAGACTCGACAGGGGGTGAAAAACTGTTTTTT; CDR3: CASSLDSTGGEKLFF
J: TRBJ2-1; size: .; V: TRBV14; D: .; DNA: TGTGCCAGCAGCTTAGTCGAGAATGAGCAGTTCTTC; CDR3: CASSLVENEQFF
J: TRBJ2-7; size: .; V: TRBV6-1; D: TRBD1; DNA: TGTGCCAGCACACCGGACAGGGCGGTCCCCCTCGAGCAGTACTTC; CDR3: CASTPDRAVPLEQYF
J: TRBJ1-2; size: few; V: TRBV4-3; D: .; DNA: TGCGCCAGCAGCCAGGCAGGAGGGTTGAAAAATGGCTACACCTTC; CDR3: CASSQAGGLKNGYTF
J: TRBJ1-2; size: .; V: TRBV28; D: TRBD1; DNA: TGTGCCATTAGGGACAGGGCTATCTATGGCTACACCTTC; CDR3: CAIRDRAIYGYTF
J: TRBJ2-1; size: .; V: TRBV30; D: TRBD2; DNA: TGTGCCTGGAGTGTACGAAATAAACTAGCGGGAGGCCGTCAATACTACAATGAGCAGTTCTTC; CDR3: CAWSVRNKLAGGRQYYNEQFF
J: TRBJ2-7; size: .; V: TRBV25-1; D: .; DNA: TGTGCCAGCAGTGATCTCGAAGCGGAGCAGTACTTC; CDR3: CASSDLEAEQYF
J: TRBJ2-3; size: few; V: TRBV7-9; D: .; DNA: TGTGCCAGCAGCTATGGGGGACATTTAGCAGATACGCAGTATTTT; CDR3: CASSYGGHLADTQYF
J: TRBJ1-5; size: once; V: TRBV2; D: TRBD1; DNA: TGTGCCAGCAGTTGGGACAGGGTGGGTAGCAATCAGCCCCAGCATTTT; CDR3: CASSWDRVGSNQPQHF
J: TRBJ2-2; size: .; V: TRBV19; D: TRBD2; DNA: TGTGCCAGTAGGGGGACAAGGACTAGCACACCCGGGGAGCTGTTTTTT; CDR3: CASRGTRTSTPGELFF
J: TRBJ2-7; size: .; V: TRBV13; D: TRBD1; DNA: TGTGCCAGCAGCCTTGGGACAGGGGACGCCGAGCAGTACTTC; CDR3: CASSLGTGDAEQYF
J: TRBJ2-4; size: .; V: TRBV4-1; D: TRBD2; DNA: TGCGCCAGCAGCCAAGCTTGGACTAGCGGGGTTCAAAACATTCAGTACTTC; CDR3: CASSQAWTSGVQNIQYF
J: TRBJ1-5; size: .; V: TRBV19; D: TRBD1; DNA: TGTGCCAGTAGCCACACAGGGGGCTCAATTTTT; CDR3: CASSHTGGSIF
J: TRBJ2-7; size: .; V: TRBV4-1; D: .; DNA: TGCGCCAGCAGCCAAGCGCTGGTCCCCATGGAGGAGCAGTACTTC; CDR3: CASSQALVPMEEQYF
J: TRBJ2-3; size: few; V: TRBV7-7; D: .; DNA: TGTGCCAGCAGCCCGGGAAGGGAGGGCACAGATACGCAGTATTTT; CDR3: CASSPGREGTDTQYF
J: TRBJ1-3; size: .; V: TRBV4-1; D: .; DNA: TGCGCCAGCAGTACCGACAGGAGCTCTGGAAACACCATATATTTT; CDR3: CASSTDRSSGNTIYF
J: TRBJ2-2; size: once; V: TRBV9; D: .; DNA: TGTGCCAGCAGCGTTCTGGGGAGCACCGGGGAGCTGTTTTTT; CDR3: CASSVLGSTGELFF
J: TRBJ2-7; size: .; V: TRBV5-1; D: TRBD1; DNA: TGCGCCAGCAGCTTGGCGGACAGGCTAGAGTACGAGCAGTACTTC; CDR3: CASSLADRLEYEQYF
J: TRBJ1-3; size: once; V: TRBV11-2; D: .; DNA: TGTGCCAGCAGCAGCACTGGAAACACCATATATTTT; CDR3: CASSSTGNTIYF
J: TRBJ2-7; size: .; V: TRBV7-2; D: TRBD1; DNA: TGTGCCAGCAGCCGTTATACCGGGACAGGCTCCTACGAGCAGTACTTC; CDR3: CASSRYTGTGSYEQYF
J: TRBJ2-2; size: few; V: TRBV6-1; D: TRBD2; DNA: TGTGCCAGCACACTAGCGGGAGGTGTCGGGGAGCTGTTTTTT; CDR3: CASTLAGGVGELFF
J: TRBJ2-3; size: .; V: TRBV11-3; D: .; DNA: TGTGCCAGCAGCTTAGACCAGGAGGGTACGCAGTATTTT; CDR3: CASSLDQEGTQYF